Described below is a single TCR beta chain sequence and its context. Its target is unknown. Between the trimmed V and J ends, which lost 3 bases and 5 bases, there was a span of 14 bases. The CDR3 length is 13 residues. Germline V gene lookup returns CDR1 DFQATT and CDR2 SNEGSKA (reference sequence). This sample was taken from a study of metastatic and nonmetastatic thyroid tumors. Whole-study results and caveats: As reported, TCR beta diversity in blood and tumor was significantly higher in malignant thyroid tumors than in benign nodules.

Among the patients, none had received any treatment before thyroid surgery. Original analysis: In papillary thyroid cancer, a distant-metastasis classifier was built using CDR3 differences across clinicopathological groups. Through MiXCR, TCRdb re-clonotyped the PCR reads. These V and J calls derive from TCRdb rather than the authors' analysis. The sample has roughly 58,000 clones, just over 4% seen once. This sequence was found in a female donor with papillary thyroid cancer or a benign thyroid nodule (not recorded which). Some clones in this sample may be carry-over from other donors' samples. The genes are TRBV20-1 and TRBJ2-7; D uncertain. Sequenced material: blood. The CDR3 loop reads CSASGYSWDEQYF. The CDR3 bases are TGCAGTGCTAGCGGGTACTCCTGGGACGAGCAGTACTTC.